Here is one TCR beta chain with its context. Per germline, CDR1 SGHRS and CDR2 YFSETQ. The V gene lost 3 bases and the J gene lost 3 bases, with 9 bases spanning the gap. The CDR3 length is 13 residues. This sample is part of a study of cytotoxic CD8 clonotypes in ibrutinib-treated CLL. TCRdb's copy holds only in-frame clones and misses some; the assay was immunoSEQ multiplex PCR. This table has some 81,000 clones, roughly three quarters appearing once. The V and J genes are TRBV5-1 and TRBJ1-1; D remains unclear. The sample was PBMCs, taken after 12 months of ibrutinib treatment. The TCR was taken from a human donor with chronic lymphocytic leukemia. CDR3 region: CASSSGEHTEAFF. For the CDR3, the DNA is TGCGCCAGCAGCTCCGGCGAACACACTGAAGCTTTCTTT.